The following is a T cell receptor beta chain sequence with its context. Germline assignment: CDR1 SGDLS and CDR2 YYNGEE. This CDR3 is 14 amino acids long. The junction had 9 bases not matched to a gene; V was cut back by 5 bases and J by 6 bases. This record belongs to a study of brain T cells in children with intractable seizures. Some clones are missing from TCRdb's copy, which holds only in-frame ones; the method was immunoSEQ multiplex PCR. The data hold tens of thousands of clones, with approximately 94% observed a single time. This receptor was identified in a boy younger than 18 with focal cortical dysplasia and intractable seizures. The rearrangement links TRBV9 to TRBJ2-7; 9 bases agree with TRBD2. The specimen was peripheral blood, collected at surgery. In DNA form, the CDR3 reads TGTGCCAGCAGTCTCACGGGACTAGCCTCCGAGCAGTACTTC. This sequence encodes CASSLTGLASEQYF. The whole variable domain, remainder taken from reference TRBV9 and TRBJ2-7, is DSGVTQTPKHLITATGQRVTLRCSPRSGDLSVYWYQQSLDQGLQFLIQYYNGEERAKGNILERFSAQQFPDLHSELNLSSLELGDSALYFCASSLTGLASEQYFGPGTRLTVT.